This T cell receptor (beta chain) was sequenced in a study of cytomegalovirus exposure and HLA in healthy donors. Overall study findings and caveats: A highly shared variant cluster was judged a likely technical artifact.

In germline, CDR1 is SGHRS, CDR2 YFSETQ. The CDR3 runs to 15 residues. V shed 6 bases, J shed 4 bases, and the junction held 9 bases outside the gene matches. Concerning this clone: Antigen: not known.

PCR involved 60 Vbeta and 13 Jbeta primers. Measured with immunoSEQ multiplex PCR; TCRdb has only the in-frame clones, and not every one. The table shows tens of thousands of clones, with around 75% occurring only once. The donors (healthy individuals) were bone marrow donors. Source material: PBMCs. This receptor was identified in a woman aged 40-49 years in good health and CMV-seropositive. The rearrangement uses TRBV5-1 and TRBJ2-2; 7 nucleotides line up with TRBD1. The CDR3 sequence is CASTRRGNPTGELFF. The CDR3 DNA reads TGCGCCAGCACCCGCAGGGGGAACCCCACCGGGGAGCTGTTTTTT.